This is a list of T cell receptor beta chains from one sample in a study of blood T cell repertoires in COVID-19. The repertoire was sequenced with immunoSEQ multiplex PCR; TCRdb's copy has only in-frame clones and lacks some. This sample carries over 150,000 clones, around 90% of them seen once, and the ten largest clones take 2% to 2.5%. The source material was peripheral blood. These receptors were taken from a man over 45 who had recovered from COVID-19. CDR3s include the opening cysteine and the closing phenylalanine or tryptophan. The order of the fields is CDR3 protein, CDR3 DNA, D gene, J gene, V gene, clone size, CDR3 length. The D gene is left open where the match is weak. For some rows the clone size is stated as once, few or many, or as a class when expanded; others skip it.

CDR3aa: CASSRTSGGPYEQYF
CDR3nt: TGTGCCAGCAGCAGGACTAGCGGGGGGCCCTACGAGCAGTACTTC
d_gene: TRBD2
j_gene: TRBJ2-7
v_gene: TRBV6-5
abundance: -
len: 15

CDR3aa: CASSQPGLATDTQYF
CDR3nt: TGTGCCAGCAGCCAGCCGGGACTAGCGACAGATACGCAGTATTTT
d_gene: TRBD2
j_gene: TRBJ2-3
v_gene: TRBV14
abundance: -
len: 15

CDR3aa: CASSRREGANTEAFF
CDR3nt: TGTGCCAGCAGTCGTCGCGAAGGGGCGAACACTGAAGCTTTCTTT
d_gene: -
j_gene: TRBJ1-1
v_gene: TRBV5-4
abundance: -
len: 15

CDR3aa: CAWSPLVVGAGTEAFF
CDR3nt: TGTGCCTGGAGTCCCCTGGTAGTGGGCGCTGGTACTGAAGCTTTCTTT
d_gene: -
j_gene: TRBJ1-1
v_gene: TRBV30
abundance: -
len: 16

CDR3aa: CASSSLGTGQPQHF
CDR3nt: TGTGCCAGCAGTTCGTTGGGGACTGGTCAGCCCCAGCATTTT
d_gene: -
j_gene: TRBJ1-5
v_gene: TRBV6-2/TRBV6-3
abundance: -
len: 14

CDR3aa: CASSWLADTQYF
CDR3nt: TGTGCCAGCAGTTGGCTCGCAGATACGCAGTATTTT
d_gene: -
j_gene: TRBJ2-3
v_gene: TRBV12-3/TRBV12-4
abundance: -
len: 12

CDR3aa: CASSPTWRAGANVLTF
CDR3nt: TGTGCCAGCTCACCGACCTGGCGGGCTGGGGCCAACGTCCTGACTTTC
d_gene: -
j_gene: TRBJ2-6
v_gene: TRBV18
abundance: -
len: 16

CDR3aa: CASSEIVNTEAFF
CDR3nt: TGTGCCAGCAGTGAAATAGTAAACACTGAAGCTTTCTTT
d_gene: -
j_gene: TRBJ1-1
v_gene: TRBV2
abundance: -
len: 13

CDR3aa: CAGAQAGTQYF
CDR3nt: TGTGCCGGGGCCCAAGCAGGGACCCAGTACTTC
d_gene: -
j_gene: TRBJ2-5
v_gene: TRBV30
abundance: -
len: 11

CDR3aa: CASSQGPEGWEQYF
CDR3nt: TGCGCCAGCAGCCAGGGACCGGAGGGGTGGGAGCAGTACTTC
d_gene: -
j_gene: TRBJ2-7
v_gene: TRBV4-1
abundance: once
len: 14